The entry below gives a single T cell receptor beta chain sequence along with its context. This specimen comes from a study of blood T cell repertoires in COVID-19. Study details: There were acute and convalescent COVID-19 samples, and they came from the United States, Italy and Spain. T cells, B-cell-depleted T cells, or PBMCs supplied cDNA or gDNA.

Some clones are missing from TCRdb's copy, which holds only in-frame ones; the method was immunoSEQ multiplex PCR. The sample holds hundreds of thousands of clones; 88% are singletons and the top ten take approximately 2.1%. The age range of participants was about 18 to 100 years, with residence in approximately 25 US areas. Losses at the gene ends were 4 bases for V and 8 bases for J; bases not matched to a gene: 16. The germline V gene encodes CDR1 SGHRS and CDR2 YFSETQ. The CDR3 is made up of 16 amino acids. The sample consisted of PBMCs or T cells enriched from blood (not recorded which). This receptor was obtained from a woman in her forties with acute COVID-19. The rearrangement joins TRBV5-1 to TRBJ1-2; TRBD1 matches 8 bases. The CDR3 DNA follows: TGCGCCAGCAGCCTACAACCGGGACAGGTAACCGGAGGCTACACCTTC. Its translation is CASSLQPGQVTGGYTF.